This T cell receptor beta chain is drawn from a study of blood T cell repertoires in COVID-19. Study-level information: Sites across the United States, Italy and Spain contributed samples from acute and convalescent COVID-19. PBMCs, B-cell-depleted T cells, or T cells were the source of the cDNA or gDNA that made up the material.

The germline V and J ends were trimmed by 6 bases and 2 bases, with 10 bases remaining between them. Germline CDR1 KGHSH, CDR2 LQKENI. This CDR3 has 13 residues. Per the original methods: Reference gene primer amplification in the assay estimated nucleated cell counts. This table comes from immunoSEQ multiplex PCR, and its TCRdb copy is limited to in-frame clones, with some not included. That table furnishes V, J and clone size, whereas the DNA furnished D and trimming. The sample holds fewer than 350,000 clones, approximately 88% seen once. Followed over time, Seattle patients had been enrolled while infection was active.

V is TRBV18 and J is TRBJ1-1; D is possibly TRBD1 (6 bases). This clonotype was obtained from a woman aged 25 to 39 with COVID-19, enrolled during active disease. The sample taken for sequencing was peripheral blood. Written as DNA, the CDR3 is TGTGCCAGCTCTTCGGACAGAAACACTGAAGCTTTCTTT. Amino acid sequence: CASSSDRNTEAFF.